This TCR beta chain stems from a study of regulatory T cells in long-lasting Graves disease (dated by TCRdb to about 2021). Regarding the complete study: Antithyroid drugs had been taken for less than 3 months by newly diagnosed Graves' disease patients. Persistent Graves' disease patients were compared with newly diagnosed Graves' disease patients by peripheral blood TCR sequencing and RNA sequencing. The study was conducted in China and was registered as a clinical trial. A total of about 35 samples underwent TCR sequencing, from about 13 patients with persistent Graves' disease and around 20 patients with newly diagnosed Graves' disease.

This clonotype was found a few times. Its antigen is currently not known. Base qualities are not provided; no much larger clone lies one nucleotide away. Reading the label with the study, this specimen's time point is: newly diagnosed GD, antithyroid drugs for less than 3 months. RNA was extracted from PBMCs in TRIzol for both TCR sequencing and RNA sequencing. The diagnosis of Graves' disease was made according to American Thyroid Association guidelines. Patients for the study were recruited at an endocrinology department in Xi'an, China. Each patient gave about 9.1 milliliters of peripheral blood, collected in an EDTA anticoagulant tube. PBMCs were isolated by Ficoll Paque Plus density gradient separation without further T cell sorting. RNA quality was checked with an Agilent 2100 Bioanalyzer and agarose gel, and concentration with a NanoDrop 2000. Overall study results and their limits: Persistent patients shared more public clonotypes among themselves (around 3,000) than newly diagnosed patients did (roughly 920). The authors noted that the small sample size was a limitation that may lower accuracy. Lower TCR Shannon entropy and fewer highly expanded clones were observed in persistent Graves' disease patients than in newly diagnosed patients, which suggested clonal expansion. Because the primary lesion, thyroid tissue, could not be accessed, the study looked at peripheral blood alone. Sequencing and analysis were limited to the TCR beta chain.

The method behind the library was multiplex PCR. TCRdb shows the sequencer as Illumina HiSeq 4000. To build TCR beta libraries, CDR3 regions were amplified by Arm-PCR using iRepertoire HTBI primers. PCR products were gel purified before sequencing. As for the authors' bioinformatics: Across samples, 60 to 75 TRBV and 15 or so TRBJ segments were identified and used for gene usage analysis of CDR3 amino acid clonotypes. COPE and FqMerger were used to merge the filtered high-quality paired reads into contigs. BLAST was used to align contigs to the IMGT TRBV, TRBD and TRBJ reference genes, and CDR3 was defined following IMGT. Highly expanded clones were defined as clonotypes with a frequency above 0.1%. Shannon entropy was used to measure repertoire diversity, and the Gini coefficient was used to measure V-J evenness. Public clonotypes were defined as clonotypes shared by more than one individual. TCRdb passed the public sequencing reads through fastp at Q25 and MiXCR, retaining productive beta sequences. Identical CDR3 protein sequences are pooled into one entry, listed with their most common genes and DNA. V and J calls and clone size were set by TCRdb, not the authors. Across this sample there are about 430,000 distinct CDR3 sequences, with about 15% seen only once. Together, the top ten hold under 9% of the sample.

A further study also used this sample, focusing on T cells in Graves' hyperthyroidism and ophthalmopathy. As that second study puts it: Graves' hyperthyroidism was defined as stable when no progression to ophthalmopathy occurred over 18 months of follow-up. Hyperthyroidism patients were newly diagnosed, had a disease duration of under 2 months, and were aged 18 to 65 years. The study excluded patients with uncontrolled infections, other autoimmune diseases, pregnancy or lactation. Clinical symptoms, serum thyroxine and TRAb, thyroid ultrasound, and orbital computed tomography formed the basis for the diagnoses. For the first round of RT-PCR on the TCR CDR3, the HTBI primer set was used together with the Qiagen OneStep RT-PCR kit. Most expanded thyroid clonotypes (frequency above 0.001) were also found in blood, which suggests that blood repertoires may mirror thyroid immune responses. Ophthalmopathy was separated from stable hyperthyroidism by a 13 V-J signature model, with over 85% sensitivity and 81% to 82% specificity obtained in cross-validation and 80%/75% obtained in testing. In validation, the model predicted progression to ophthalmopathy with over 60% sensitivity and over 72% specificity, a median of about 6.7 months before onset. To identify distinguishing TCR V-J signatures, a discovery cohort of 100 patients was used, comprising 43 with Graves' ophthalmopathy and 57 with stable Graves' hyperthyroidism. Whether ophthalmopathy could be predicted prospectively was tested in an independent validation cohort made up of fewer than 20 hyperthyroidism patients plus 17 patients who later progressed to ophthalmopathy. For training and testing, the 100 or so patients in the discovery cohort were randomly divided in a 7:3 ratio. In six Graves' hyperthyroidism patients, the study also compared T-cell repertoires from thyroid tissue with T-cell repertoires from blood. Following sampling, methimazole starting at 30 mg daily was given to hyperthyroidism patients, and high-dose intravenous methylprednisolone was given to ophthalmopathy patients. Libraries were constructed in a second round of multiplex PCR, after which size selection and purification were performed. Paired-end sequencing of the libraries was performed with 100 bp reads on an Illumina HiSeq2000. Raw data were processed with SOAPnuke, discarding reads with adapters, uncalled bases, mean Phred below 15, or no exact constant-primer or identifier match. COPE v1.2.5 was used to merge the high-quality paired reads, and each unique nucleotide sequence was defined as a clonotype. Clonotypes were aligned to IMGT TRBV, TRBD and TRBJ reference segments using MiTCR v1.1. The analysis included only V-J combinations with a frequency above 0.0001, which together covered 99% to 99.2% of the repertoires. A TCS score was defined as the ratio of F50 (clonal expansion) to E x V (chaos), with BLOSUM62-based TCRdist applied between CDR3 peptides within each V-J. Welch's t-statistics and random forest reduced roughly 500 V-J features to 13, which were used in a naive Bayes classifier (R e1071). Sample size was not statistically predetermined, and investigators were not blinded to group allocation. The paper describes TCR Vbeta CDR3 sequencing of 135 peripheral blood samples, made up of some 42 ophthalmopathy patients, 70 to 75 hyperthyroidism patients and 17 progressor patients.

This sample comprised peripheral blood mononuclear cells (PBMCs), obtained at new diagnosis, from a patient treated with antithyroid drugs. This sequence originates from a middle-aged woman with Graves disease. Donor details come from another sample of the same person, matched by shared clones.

The nucleotides are TGTGCCAGCAGCACCCCGACAGGGGGCGAGTACACCTTC. This encodes CASSTPTGGEYTF. The sequence links TRBV7-9 to TRBJ1-2, with 10 junctional bases fitting TRBD1. The CDR3 measures 13 amino acids from cysteine to phenylalanine. Here the CDR3 DNA is all that survives: 39 bases in frame from base 1. Reading the germline V gene (reference sequence) gives CDR1 SEHNR and CDR2 FQNEAQ. Trimming accounts for 5 bases at V and 11 bases at J, while the number of junction bases matched to no gene is 8.